This T cell receptor (beta chain) is from a study of response to subunit inactivated influenza vaccine. This clonotype came up a few times. No antigen is known for it. The study's findings and limits: With each seasonal influenza vaccination, the authors suggested, few new T cells are recruited.

TCRdb re-called the RT-PCR reads through MiXCR, storing one row per CDR3 protein. The sample holds about 500,000 distinct CDR3 sequences; approximately 15% are singletons and the top ten take 2.5% to 3.5%. Germline V gene sequence: CDR1 SQVTM, CDR2 ANQGSEA. Trimming removed 5 bases from V and 4 bases from J, with 8 bases in between. This CDR3 region has 11 residues. Sequencing used CD4+ T cells sorted from PBMCs, obtained about 24 months after vaccination. The sequence was obtained from a man between 50 and 75 years old who received an inactivated influenza vaccine. The V gene is TRBV29-1, the J gene TRBJ1-1; D unclear. The CDR3 protein is CSVLGGTEAFF. CDR3 nucleotide sequence: TGCAGCGTTCTAGGCGGCACTGAAGCTTTCTTT.